Each of the 5 T cell receptor beta chains below was sequenced from the same sample in a study of Ad26.COV2.S vaccination and SARS-CoV-2 variants. Treatment defined: 15 to 20 received Ad26.COV2.S at low or high dose, single or two shots; about 5 received placebo; per-sample allocation not given. Sampling occurred on day 63 after the first vaccine or placebo injection. Sequencing was performed with immunoSEQ multiplex PCR; in TCRdb, only in-frame clones are kept and a portion is missing. Found here are about 350,000 clones, about nine tenths of them singletons; the top ten hold 3.4%. Sequencing used peripheral blood, obtained in a trial of Ad26.COV2.S vaccine versus placebo. The source is a person aged 18 to 59 who received the Ad26.COV2.S COVID-19 vaccine or a placebo.

The chain links TRBV19 to TRBJ2-7; D is unclear. CDR3 length: 13 amino acids. V was trimmed by 3 bases and J by 6 bases, leaving 12 bases between them. Germline CDR1 LNHDA, CDR2 SQIVND (reference sequence). The chain's CDR3 is CASSIDSGVEQYF. The CDR3 DNA follows: TGTGCCAGTAGTATCGATTCAGGTGTCGAGCAGTACTTC.

V and J are TRBV27 and TRBJ1-2; D not resolved. Per germline, CDR1 MNHEY and CDR2 SMNVEV (reference sequence). This CDR3 spans 15 amino acids. V lost 5 bases to trimming and J lost 0 bases, with 13 bases between them. The CDR3 coding sequence is TGTGCCAGCAGTCCCTACAGCGAATCTAACTATGGCTACACCTTC. Translation gives CASSPYSESNYGYTF.

CDR3 nucleotides: TGTGCCATCAGTGCTCGGGACAGGTCCACAGATACGCAGTATTTT. This encodes CAISARDRSTDTQYF. This sequence joins TRBV10-3 and TRBJ2-3, with 8 bases aligning to TRBD1. After removal of 4 bases from V and 2 bases from J, the junction contained 5 bases not matched to a gene. The CDR3 spans 15 residues. Germline V lookup: CDR1 ENHRY, CDR2 SYGVKD.

The CDR3 sequence is CASTRGGHNSPLHF. In DNA form, the CDR3 reads TGTGCCAGCACTAGGGGGGGTCATAATTCACCCCTCCACTTT. The rearrangement joins TRBV5-6 to TRBJ1-6; possible D gene TRBD1, 6 bases. Germline V CDR1 and CDR2: SGHDT, YYEEEE. The CDR3 loop spans 14 amino acids. The V end was cut by 6 bases, the J end by 5 bases, with 12 bases between.

The table lists this clone with a count of one. The chain couples TRBV7-6 to TRBJ2-1, with TRBD2 identical over 9 bases. V lost 5 bases and J lost 6; bases outside the gene matches: 8. CDR1 SGHVS and CDR2 FNYEAQ come from the germline V gene. This CDR3 has 15 amino acids. The CDR3, as DNA: TGTGCCAGCAGCCCCGGGACTAGCAGGGGCAATGAGCAGTTCTTC. Protein product: CASSPGTSRGNEQFF.